This TCR beta chain was retrieved from a study of CD8+ T cells in alopecia areata. For this clone: Its antigen is as yet unknown.

The CDR3 consists of 13 residues. Germline V gene sequence: CDR1 SGHRS, CDR2 YFSETQ. The V and J ends lost 0 bases and 9 bases respectively, with 10 bases between them. Investigators isolated RNA and reverse transcribed it into cDNA to act as the sequencing template. Some clones are missing from TCRdb's copy, which holds only in-frame ones; the method was immunoSEQ multiplex PCR. The table shows about 120,000 clones, with 60% to 65% occurring only once. Study results and limitations: Clonality in lesional scalp, especially alopecia totalis/universalis, exceeded that of normal scalp. Numerous clones, expanded in lesions, remained in scalp and blood during tofacitinib.

Treatment described: oral pan-JAK inhibitor, 5-10 mg twice daily. The starting material was CD4+ T cells sorted from blood, obtained at week 4, from a patient treated with tofacitinib. The chain couples TRBV5-1 to TRBJ2-1; D could derive from TRBD1 or TRBD2 (5 bases each). The TCR comes from a human donor with alopecia areata. The chain's CDR3 is CASSLDSGTEQFF. For the CDR3, the DNA is TGCGCCAGCAGCTTGGACTCTGGGACTGAGCAGTTCTTC.